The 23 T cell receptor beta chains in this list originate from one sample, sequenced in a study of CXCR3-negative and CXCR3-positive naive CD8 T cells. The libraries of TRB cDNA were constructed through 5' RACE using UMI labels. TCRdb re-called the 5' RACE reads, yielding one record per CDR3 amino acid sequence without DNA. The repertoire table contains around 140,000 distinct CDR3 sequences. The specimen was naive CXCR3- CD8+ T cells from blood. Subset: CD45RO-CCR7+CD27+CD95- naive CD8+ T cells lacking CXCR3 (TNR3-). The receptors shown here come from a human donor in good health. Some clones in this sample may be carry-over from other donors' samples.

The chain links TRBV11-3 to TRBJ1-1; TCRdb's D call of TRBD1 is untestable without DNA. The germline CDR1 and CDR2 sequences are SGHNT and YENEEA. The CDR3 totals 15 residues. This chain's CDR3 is CASSSWTGKNTEAFF.

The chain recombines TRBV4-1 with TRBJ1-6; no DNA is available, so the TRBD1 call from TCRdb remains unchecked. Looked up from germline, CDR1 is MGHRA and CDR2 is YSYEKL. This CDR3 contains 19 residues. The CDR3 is CASSQDVAGQLSRNSPLHF.

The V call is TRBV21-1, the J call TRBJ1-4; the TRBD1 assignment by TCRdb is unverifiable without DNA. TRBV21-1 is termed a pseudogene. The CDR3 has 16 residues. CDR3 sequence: CASSKDPGRCSEKLFF.

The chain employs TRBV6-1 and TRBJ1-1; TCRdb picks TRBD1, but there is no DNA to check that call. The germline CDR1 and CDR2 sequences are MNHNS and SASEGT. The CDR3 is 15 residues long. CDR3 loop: CASRFREPQGTEAFF.

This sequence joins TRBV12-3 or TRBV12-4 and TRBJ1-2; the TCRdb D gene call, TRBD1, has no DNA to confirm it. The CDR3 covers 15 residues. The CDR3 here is CASSWDRGRGYGYTF.

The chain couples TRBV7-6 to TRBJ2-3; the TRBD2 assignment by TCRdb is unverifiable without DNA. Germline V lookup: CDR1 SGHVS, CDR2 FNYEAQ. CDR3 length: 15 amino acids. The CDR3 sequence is CASSLGEGLTDTQYF. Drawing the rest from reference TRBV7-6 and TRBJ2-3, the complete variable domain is GAGVSQSPRYKVTKRGQDVALRCDPISGHVSLYWYRQALGQGPEFLTYFNYEAQQDKSGLPNDRFSAERPEGSISTLTIQRTEQRDSAMYRCASSLGEGLTDTQYFGPGTRLTVL.

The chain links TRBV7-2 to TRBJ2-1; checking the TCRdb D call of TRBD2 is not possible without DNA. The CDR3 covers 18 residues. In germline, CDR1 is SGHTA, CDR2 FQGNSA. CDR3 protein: CASSLGSVSGLIYNEQFF.

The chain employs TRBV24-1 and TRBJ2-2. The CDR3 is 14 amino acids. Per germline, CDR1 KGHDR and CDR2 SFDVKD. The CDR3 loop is CATSTGYHAGELFF.

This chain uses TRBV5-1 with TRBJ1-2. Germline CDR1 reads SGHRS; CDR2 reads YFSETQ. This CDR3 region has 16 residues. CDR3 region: CASTHESTGSIYGYTF.

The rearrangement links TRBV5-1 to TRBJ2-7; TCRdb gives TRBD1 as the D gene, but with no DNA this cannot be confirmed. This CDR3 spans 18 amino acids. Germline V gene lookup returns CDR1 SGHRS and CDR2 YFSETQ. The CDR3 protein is CASSLYAGVGDPSYEQYF.

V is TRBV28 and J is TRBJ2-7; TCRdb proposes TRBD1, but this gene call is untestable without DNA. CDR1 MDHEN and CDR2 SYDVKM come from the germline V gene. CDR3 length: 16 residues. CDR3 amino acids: CASSLPNRDGSYEQYF.

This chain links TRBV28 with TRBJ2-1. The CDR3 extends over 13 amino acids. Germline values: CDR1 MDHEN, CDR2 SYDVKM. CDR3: CASSLYESYEQFF. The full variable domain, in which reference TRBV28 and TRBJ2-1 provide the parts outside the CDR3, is DVKVTQSSRYLVKRTGEKVFLECVQDMDHENMFWYRQDPGLGLRLIYFSYDVKMKEKGDIPEGYSVSREKKERFSLILESASTNQTSMYLCASSLYESYEQFFGPGTRLTVL.

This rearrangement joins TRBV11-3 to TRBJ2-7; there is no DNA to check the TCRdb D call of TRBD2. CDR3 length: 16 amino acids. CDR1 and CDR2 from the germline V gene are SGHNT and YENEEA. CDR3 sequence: CASSPYKEGTTYEQYF. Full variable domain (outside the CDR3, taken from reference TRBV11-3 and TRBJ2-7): EAGVVQSPRYKIIEKKQPVAFWCNPISGHNTLYWYLQNLGQGPELLIRYENEEAVDDSQLPKDRFSAERLKGVDSTLKIQPAELGDSAVYLCASSPYKEGTTYEQYFGPGTRLTVT.

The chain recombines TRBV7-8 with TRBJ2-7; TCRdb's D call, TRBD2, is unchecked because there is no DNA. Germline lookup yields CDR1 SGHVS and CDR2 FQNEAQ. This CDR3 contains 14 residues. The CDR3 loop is CASSLAGGLNEQYF.

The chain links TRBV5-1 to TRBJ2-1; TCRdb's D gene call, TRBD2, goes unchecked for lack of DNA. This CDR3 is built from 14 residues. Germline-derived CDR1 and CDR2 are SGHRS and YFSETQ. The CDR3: CASSLEGLYNEQLF.

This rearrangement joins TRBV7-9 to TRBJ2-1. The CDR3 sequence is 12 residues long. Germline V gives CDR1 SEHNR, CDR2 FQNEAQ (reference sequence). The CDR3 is CASSFLLNEQFF.

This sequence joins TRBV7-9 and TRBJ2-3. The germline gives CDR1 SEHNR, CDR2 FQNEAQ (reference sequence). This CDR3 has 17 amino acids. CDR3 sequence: CASSLVAVQESSDTQYF.

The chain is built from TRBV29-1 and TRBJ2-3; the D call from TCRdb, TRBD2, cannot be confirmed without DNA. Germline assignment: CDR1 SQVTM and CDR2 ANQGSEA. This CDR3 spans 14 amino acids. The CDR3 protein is CSAWTSGGGDTQYF.

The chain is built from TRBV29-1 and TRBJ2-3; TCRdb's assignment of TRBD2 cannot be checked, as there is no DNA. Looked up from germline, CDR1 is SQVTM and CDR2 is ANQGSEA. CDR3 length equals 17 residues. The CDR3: CSVEDEELAEYTDTQYF.

The CDR3 sequence is CASSTGQGIRQPQHF. The chain combines TRBV12-3 or TRBV12-4 with TRBJ1-5; TCRdb designates TRBD1, a call that cannot be tested without DNA. This CDR3 has 15 residues.

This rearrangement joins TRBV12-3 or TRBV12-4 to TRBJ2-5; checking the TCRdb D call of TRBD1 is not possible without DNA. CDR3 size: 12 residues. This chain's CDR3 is CASTWTGETQYF.

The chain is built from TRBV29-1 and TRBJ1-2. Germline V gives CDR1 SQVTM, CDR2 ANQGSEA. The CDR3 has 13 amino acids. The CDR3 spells CSVEVGVLEGYTF.

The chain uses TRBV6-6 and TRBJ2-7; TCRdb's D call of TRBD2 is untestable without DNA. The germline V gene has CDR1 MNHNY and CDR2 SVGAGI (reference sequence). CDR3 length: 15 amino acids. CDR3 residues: CASSFRRADIYEQYF.